This T cell receptor beta chain was documented in a study of T cell responses to AZD1222 COVID-19 vaccine. A few counts support this clone. Germline V gene sequence: CDR1 LNHDA, CDR2 SQIVND (reference sequence). The CDR3 consists of 15 residues. The V gene lost 8 bases and the J gene lost 1 base, with 17 bases spanning the gap. The table came from immunoSEQ multiplex PCR; TCRdb's copy has only in-frame clones and leaves some out. The sample holds around 160,000 clones, 75% to 90% seen once. The TCR sequence derives from an adult in good health. Sequencing used peripheral blood, obtained on day 0 of MenACWY control vaccination. V usage is TRBV19 and J usage is TRBJ1-1; D may be TRBD1 (5 bases). CDR3 loop: CASRRSGGGNTEAFF. The DNA for the CDR3 is TGTGCCAGTCGGAGATCCGGGGGAGGGAACACTGAAGCTTTCTTT.